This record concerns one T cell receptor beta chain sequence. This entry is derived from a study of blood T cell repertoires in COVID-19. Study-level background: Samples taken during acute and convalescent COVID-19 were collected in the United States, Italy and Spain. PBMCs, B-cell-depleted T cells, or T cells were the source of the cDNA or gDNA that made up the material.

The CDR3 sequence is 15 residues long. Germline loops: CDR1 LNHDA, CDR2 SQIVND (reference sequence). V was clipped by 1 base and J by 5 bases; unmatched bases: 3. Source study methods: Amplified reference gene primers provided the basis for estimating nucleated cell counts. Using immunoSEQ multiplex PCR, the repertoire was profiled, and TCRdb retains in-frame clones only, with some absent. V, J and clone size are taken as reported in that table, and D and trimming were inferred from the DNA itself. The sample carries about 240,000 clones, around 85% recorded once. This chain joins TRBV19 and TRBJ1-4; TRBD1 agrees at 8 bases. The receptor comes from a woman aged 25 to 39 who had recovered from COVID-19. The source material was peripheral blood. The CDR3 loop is CASSIGTGWNEKLFF. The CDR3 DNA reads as TGTGCCAGTAGTATAGGGACAGGGTGGAATGAAAAACTGTTTTTT. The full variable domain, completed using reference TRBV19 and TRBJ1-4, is DGGITQSPKYLFRKEGQNVTLSCEQNLNHDAMYWYRQDPGQGLRLIYYSQIVNDFQKGDIAEGYSVSREKKESFPLTVTSAQKNPTAFYLCASSIGTGWNEKLFFGSGTQLSVL.